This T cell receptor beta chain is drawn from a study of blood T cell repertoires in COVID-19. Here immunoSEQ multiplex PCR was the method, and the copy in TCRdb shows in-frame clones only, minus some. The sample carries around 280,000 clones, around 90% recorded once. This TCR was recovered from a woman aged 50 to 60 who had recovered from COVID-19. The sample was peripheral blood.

CDR3 in amino acids: CAWRGPFGPRSFF. CDR3 in DNA: TGTGCCTGGAGGGGGCCCTTCGGTCCAAGGTCGTTCTTC. This chain links TRBV30 with TRBJ2-1, with TRBD1 as a possible D gene (5 bases). There are 13 residues in the CDR3. V gave up 3 bases and J gave up 15 bases, with 21 bases separating them. CDR1 and CDR2 from the germline V gene are GTSNPN and SVGIG (reference sequence).